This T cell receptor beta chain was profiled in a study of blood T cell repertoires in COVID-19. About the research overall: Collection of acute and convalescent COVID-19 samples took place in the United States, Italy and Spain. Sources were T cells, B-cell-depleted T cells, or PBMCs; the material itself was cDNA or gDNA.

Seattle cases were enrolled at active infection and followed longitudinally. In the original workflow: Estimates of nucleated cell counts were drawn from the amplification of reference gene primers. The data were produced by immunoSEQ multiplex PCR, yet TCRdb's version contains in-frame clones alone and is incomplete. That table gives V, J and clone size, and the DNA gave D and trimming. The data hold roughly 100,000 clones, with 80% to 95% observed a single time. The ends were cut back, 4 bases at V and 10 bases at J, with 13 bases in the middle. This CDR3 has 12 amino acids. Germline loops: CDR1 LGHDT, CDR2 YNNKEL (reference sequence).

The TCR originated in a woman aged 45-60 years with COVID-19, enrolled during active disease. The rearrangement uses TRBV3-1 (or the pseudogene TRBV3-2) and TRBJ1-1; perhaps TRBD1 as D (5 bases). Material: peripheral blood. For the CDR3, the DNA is TGTGCCAGCAGCCCGGGCCCCAGGGCAGCTTTCTTT. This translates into CASSPGPRAAFF.